This T cell receptor (beta chain) was captured in a study of blood T cells in healthy people across ages. Germline V gene lookup returns CDR1 MNHEY and CDR2 SVGEGT. This CDR3 region has 14 residues. Trimming cost V 7 bases and J 4 bases; bases outside gene matches: 6. This clonotype appeared a few times. Its antigen is undetermined. A second PCR of roughly 7 to 11 cycles used a sample-barcoded 5' primer and a J-beta primer mix. TCRdb used MiXCR to reprocess the 5' RACE reads, holding one entry per CDR3 protein. There are roughly 1,000,000 distinct CDR3 sequences in the sample; roughly 24% occur only once, and about 0.69% lies in the top ten. Study-wide findings and caveats: Aged donors had fewer naive CD4+ cells and lower diversity than long-lived donors.

The sample also formed part of further work on T cells of mothers and their children. That report notes: cDNA was synthesized from all extracted RNA at about 1.5 ug per reaction.

The chain couples TRBV6-2 or TRBV6-3 to TRBJ2-1; 8 bases fit TRBD2. This clonotype was obtained from a girl aged 2 to 9 in good health. Sequencing used blood. The CDR3 loop is CASISGGLYNEQFF. The CDR3 DNA sequence: TGTGCCAGCATAAGCGGGGGCCTTTACAATGAGCAGTTCTTC.